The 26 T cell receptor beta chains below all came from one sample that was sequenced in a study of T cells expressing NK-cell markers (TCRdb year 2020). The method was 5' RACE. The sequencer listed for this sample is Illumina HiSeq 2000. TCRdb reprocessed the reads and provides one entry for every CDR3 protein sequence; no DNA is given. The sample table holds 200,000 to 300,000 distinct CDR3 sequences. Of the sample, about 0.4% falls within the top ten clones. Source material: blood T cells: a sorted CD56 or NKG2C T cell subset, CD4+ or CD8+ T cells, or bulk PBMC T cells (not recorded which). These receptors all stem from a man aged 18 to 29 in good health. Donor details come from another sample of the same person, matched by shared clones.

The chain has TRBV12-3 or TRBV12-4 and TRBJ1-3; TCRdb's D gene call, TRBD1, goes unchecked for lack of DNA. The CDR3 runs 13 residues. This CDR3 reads CATQGSVGNTIYF.

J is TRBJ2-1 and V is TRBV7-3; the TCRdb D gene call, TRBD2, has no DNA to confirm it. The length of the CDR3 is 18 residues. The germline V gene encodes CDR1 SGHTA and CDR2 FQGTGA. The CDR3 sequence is CASSLRERLAGSYNEQFF.

The CDR3 spells CASSQEIAGAKSDTQYF. V and J are TRBV3-1 and TRBJ2-3; the TCRdb call, TRBD2, lacks DNA for checking. Germline CDR1 and CDR2: LGHDT and YNNKEL (reference sequence). CDR3 length: 17 residues.

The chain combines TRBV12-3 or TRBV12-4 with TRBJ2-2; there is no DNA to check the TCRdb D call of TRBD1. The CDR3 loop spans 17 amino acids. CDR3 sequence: CASSLAGAGGSAGELFF.

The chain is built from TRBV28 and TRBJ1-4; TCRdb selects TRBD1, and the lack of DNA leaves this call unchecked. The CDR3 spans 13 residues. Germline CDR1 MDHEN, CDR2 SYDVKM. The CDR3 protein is CASSTTGNEKLFF.

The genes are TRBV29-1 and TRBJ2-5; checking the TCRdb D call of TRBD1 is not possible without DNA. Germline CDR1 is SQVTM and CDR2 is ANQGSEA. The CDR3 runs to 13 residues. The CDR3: CSYGQGIQETQYF.

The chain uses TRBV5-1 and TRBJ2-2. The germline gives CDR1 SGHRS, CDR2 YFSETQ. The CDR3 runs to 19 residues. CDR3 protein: CASSLAFARSQVNTGELFF.

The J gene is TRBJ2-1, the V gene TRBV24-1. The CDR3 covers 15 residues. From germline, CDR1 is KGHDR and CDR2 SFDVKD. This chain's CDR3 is CATSAHGGTYNEQFF.

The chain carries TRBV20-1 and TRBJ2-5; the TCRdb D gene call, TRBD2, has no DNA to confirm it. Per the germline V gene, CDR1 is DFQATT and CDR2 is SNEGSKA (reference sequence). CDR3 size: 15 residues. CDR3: CSASRLAGVQETQYF.

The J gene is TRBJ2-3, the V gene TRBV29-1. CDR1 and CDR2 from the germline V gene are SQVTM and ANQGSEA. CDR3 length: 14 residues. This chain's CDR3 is CSVRARTHTDTQYF.

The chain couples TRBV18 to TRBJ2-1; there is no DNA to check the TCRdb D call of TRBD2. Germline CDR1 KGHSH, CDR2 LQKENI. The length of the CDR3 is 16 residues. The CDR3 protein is CASSPREGNSYNEQFF.

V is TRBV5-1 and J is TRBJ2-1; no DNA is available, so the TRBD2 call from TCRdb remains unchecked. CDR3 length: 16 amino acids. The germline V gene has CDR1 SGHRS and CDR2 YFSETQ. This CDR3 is CASSRVLAGSYNEQFF.

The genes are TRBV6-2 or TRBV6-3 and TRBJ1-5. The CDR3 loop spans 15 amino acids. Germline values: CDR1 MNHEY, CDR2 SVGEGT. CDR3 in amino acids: CASSYNGVGNQPQHF.

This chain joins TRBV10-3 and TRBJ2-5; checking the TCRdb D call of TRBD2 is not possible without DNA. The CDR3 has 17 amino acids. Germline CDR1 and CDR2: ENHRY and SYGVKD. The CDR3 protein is CAISDPRGYGSQETQYF.

CDR3 in amino acids: CASSLGVAPSYNEQFF. J is TRBJ2-1 and V is TRBV5-5; the TCRdb call, TRBD1, lacks DNA for checking. CDR1 is SGHKS, CDR2 YYEKEE, per germline (reference sequence). This CDR3 spans 16 amino acids.

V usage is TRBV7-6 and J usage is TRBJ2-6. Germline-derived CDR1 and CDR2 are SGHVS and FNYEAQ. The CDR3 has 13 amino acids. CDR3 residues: CASTSRGANVLTF. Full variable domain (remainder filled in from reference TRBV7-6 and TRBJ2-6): GAGVSQSPRYKVTKRGQDVALRCDPISGHVSLYWYRQALGQGPEFLTYFNYEAQQDKSGLPNDRFSAERPEGSISTLTIQRTEQRDSAMYRCASTSRGANVLTFGAGSRLTVL.

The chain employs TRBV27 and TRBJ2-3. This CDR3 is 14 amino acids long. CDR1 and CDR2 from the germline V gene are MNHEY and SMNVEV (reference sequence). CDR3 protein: CASSHRLPTDTQYF.

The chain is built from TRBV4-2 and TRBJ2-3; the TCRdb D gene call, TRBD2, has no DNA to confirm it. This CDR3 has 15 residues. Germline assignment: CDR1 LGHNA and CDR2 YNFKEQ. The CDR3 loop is CASSLREWGTDTQYF.

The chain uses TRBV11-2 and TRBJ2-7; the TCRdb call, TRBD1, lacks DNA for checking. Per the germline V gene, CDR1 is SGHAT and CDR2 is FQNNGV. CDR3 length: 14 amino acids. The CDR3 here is CASSSRQGRNEQYF.

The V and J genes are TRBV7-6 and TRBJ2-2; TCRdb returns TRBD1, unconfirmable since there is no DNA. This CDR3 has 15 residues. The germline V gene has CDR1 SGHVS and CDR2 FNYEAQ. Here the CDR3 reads CASSSRDRVTGELFF.

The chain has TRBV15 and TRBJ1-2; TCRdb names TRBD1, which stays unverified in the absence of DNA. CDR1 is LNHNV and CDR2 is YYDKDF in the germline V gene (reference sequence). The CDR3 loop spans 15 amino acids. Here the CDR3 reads CATSRDQGAIYGYTF. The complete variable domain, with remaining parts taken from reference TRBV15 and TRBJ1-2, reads DAMVIQNPRYQVTQFGKPVTLSCSQTLNHNVMYWYQQKSSQAPKLLFHYYDKDFNNEADTPDNFQSRRPNTSFCFLDIRSPGLGDTAMYLCATSRDQGAIYGYTFGSGTRLTVV.

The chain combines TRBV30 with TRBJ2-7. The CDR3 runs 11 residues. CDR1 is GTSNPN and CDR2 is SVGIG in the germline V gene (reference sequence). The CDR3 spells CAWSRTNEQYF.

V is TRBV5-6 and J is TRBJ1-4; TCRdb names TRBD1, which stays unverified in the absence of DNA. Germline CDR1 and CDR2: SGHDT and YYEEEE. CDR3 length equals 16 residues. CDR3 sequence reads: CASSLMPGQGYEKLFF.

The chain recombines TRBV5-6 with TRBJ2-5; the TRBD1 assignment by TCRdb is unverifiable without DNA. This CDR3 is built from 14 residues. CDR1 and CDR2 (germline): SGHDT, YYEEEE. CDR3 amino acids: CASSLYPQVETQYF.

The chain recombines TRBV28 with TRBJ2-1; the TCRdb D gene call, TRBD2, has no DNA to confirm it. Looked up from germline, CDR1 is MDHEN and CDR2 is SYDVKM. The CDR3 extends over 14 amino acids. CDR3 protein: CASRASGTYNEQFF.

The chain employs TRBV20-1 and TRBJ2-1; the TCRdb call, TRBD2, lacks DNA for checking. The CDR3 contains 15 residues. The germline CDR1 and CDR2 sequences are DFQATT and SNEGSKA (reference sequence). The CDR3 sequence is CSARGLAGVGYEQFF.